The rows below give T cell receptor beta chains drawn from one sample of a study of cytomegalovirus exposure and HLA in healthy donors. The table came from immunoSEQ multiplex PCR; TCRdb's copy has only in-frame clones and leaves some out. The sample contains about 150,000 clones, roughly 63% of which appear only once. Sequenced: PBMCs. These TCRs come from a woman aged 60-75 years in good health and CMV-seropositive. Each CDR3 is given with its conserved first and last residue. A D gene is named only where the DNA matches it firmly. Some rows mark clone size as missing; the rest say once, few, many or name a class of expanded clone.

clone size	V gene	D gene	J gene	CDR3 DNA	CDR3 protein
-	TRBV9	TRBD2	TRBJ2-7	TGTGCCAGCAGCGCGGGGACTAGCGGGAGCTACGAGCAGTACTTC	CASSAGTSGSYEQYF
-	TRBV20-1	-	TRBJ2-7	TGCAGTGCTAGTAACGAGCAGTACTTC	CSASNEQYF
-	TRBV4-3	-	TRBJ2-7	TGCGCCAGCAGCCAAGGCCCCAGCGGAGCCTACGAGCAGTACTTC	CASSQGPSGAYEQYF
few	TRBV28	-	TRBJ2-1	TGTGCCAGCAGTTTGGTACTGCTGGGCTTCAATGAGCAGTTCTTC	CASSLVLLGFNEQFF
-	TRBV7-9	TRBD2	TRBJ2-1	TGTGCCAGCAGCCCATCCCTTAGCGGGAGGGCCTACAATGAGCAGTTCTTC	CASSPSLSGRAYNEQFF
few	TRBV7-2	-	TRBJ2-7	TGTGCCAGCAGCCTCGATGCAGCGGGGCAGTACTTC	CASSLDAAGQYF
-	TRBV28	TRBD1	TRBJ2-7	TGTGCCAGCAGTTTCCAGGGGGACTACGAGCAGTACTTC	CASSFQGDYEQYF
-	TRBV5-4	TRBD2	TRBJ2-5	TGTGCCAGCAGCGTGGGGACTAGTGGGCCGGGGGAGACCCAGTACTTC	CASSVGTSGPGETQYF
-	TRBV29-1	TRBD2	TRBJ2-5	TGCAGCGTTGGGTGGGACTATTCCCAAGAGACCCAGTACTTC	CSVGWDYSQETQYF
-	TRBV6-1	-	TRBJ2-2	TGTGCCAGCAGTGAAGCGCGACTCGGGGAGCTGTTTTTT	CASSEARLGELFF
few	TRBV5-1	-	TRBJ2-7	TGCGCCAGCAGCCCAAGGACAGACTCTCCCTACGAGCAGTACTTC	CASSPRTDSPYEQYF
-	TRBV18	-	TRBJ1-1	TGTGCCAGCTCACCGTCCATGAACACTGAAGCTTTCTTT	CASSPSMNTEAFF
-	TRBV2	TRBD2	TRBJ2-5	TGTGCCAGCAGTGAAGATTCGGGAGGTCCCAGGTACTTC	CASSEDSGGPRYF
few	TRBV6-5	-	TRBJ2-7	TGTGCCAGCAGTTCGCAGGGCTACGAGCAGTACTTC	CASSSQGYEQYF
-	TRBV18	TRBD2	TRBJ2-1	TGTGCCAGCTCCCCCTTTGGTAGCGGGACTCACAATGAGCAGTTCTTC	CASSPFGSGTHNEQFF
-	TRBV30	-	TRBJ2-7	TGTGCCTGCGACAGTTACGAGCAGTACTTC	CACDSYEQYF
-	TRBV19	TRBD1	TRBJ1-2	TGTGCCAGTAGTAGACAGGGTGAGGCTGGTTGGGTTCTCTATGGCTACACCTTC	CASSRQGEAGWVLYGYTF
-	TRBV13	-	TRBJ2-3	TGTGCCAGCACCATCAGGGGCACAGATACGCAGTATTTT	CASTIRGTDTQYF
-	TRBV6-5	TRBD1	TRBJ2-5	TGTGCCAGCAGTTACCCGGGACAGGGGGATGAAGAGACCCAGTACTTC	CASSYPGQGDEETQYF
few	TRBV7-9	TRBD2	TRBJ2-7	TGTGCCAGCAGCTTACTAGCGGGAGTGGGCGAGCAGTACTTC	CASSLLAGVGEQYF
-	TRBV5-1	TRBD2	TRBJ2-7	TGCGCCAGCAGCCCCACAGGACTAGCGGGATCCGAGCAGTACTTC	CASSPTGLAGSEQYF
few	TRBV27	-	TRBJ2-7	TGTGCCAGCAGCTTTCGGAGGCGGGACGAGCAGTACTTC	CASSFRRRDEQYF
-	TRBV15	-	TRBJ1-6	TGTGCCACCAGCAGAGATACTACAGGGTGGAATTCACCCCTCCACTTT	CATSRDTTGWNSPLHF
-	TRBV9	TRBD2	TRBJ2-3	TGTGCCAGCAGCGTGCCTAGCGGGGCCACAGATACGCAGTATTTT	CASSVPSGATDTQYF
-	TRBV10-2	-	TRBJ1-3	TGCGCCAGCAGTGGGGGCAGCTCTGGAAACACCATATATTTT	CASSGGSSGNTIYF
-	TRBV28	-	TRBJ2-2	TGTGCCAGCAGTCCAACTAGCACCGGGGAGCTGTTTTTT	CASSPTSTGELFF
-	TRBV7-3	TRBD2	TRBJ2-1	TGTGCCAGCTCTCCTCTCCGGGACTACAACAATGAGCAGTTCTTC	CASSPLRDYNNEQFF
-	TRBV11-2	-	TRBJ1-1	TGTGCCAGCAGCCCCTGGTTGCTAAACACTGAAGCTTTCTTT	CASSPWLLNTEAFF